The sequence of this TCR beta chain was determined in a study of T cell responses to AZD1222 COVID-19 vaccine. In its sample, this clone was seen a few times. The antigen remains unidentified. This CDR3 is also generated by other DNA sequences in the sample. Study observations and caveats: Females made up more of the donors, who were largely white British, and clonal diversity may have come out too low.

Germline CDR1 and CDR2: MDHEN and SYDVKM. V was trimmed by 6 bases and J by 2 bases, leaving 8 bases between them. This CDR3 contains 13 residues. Only in-frame clones appear in the TCRdb table, and some are missing; sequencing was by immunoSEQ multiplex PCR. Seen here are 110,000 or so clones, about 88% observed once, and the top ten hold over 35%. V and J are TRBV28 and TRBJ1-3; D remains unclear. Sequences were derived from peripheral blood, sampled 28 days after the second AZD1222 dose. This receptor was taken from an adult who received the AZD1222 COVID-19 vaccine. DNA for the CDR3: TGTGCCAGCAGGGACCGGGCTGGAAACACCATATATTTT. Translation: CASRDRAGNTIYF.